Sequencing of this TCR beta chain was carried out in a study of OX40 agonist ivuxolimab in advanced cancers. About the research overall: The patients received ivuxolimab by intravenous route every 2 weeks at 0.01 to 10 mg/kg.

V lost 0 bases and J lost 4, with 11 bases in between. The CDR3 is made up of 14 amino acids. CDR1 and CDR2 (germline): SGHRS, YFSETQ. This table comes from immunoSEQ multiplex PCR, and its TCRdb copy is limited to in-frame clones, with some not included. The repertoire holds fewer than 80,000 clones, with 75% to 90% as singletons. V is TRBV5-1 and J is TRBJ2-7; a weak D match, TRBD2 (5 bases). The source material was CD4+ or CD8+ T cells sorted from blood, sampled in a trial of the OX40 agonist ivuxolimab. The clonotype was recovered from an adult with an advanced solid tumor such as melanoma, head and neck, liver or kidney cancer. For the CDR3, the DNA is TGCGCCAGCAGCTTGGGATATTCGGGATACGAGCAGTACTTC. Encoded protein: CASSLGYSGYEQYF.